One and the same sample provided the 17 T cell receptor beta chains below, sequenced in a study of T cell repertoires in cytomegalovirus infection. TCRdb redid the calling of the reads with MiXCR, one entry per CDR3 protein. The sample holds hundreds of thousands of distinct CDR3 sequences; roughly a quarter are singletons and the top ten take 6.5% to 10%. Sequencing was carried out using CD8+ T cells from PBMCs. Source of these receptors: a human donor in good health (CMV status not recorded). Some clones in this sample may be carry-over from other donors' samples.

Many counts were recorded for this clonotype. The chain links TRBV4-1 to TRBJ1-1; maybe TRBD1 (5 bases). The CDR3 loop spans 14 amino acids. V was pared by 0 bases and J by 1 base, with 6 bases between. CDR1 MGHRA and CDR2 YSYEKL come from the germline V gene. The CDR3 loop reads CASSQDTGNTEAFF. CDR3 nucleotides: TGCGCCAGCAGCCAAGATACAGGGAACACTGAAGCTTTCTTT.

In its sample, this clonotype was seen a few times. The V gene is TRBV14, the J gene TRBJ1-1; D call uncertain. The CDR3 is 15 residues long. Germline V gene lookup returns CDR1 SGHDN and CDR2 FVKESK. Trimming pared 5 bases from V and 1 base from J, leaving 14 bases between. CDR3 residues: CASSDDGRANTEAFF. The CDR3 DNA sequence: TGTGCCAGCAGCGACGACGGCAGAGCGAACACTGAAGCTTTCTTT.

The genes are TRBV14 and TRBJ2-3; 16 bases match TRBD2. With V trimmed by 0 bases and J by 6 bases, 6 bases remained unmatched. Germline V CDR1 and CDR2: SGHDN, FVKESK. The CDR3 is made up of 18 amino acids. Here the CDR3 DNA reads TGTGCCAGCAGCCAAGAGGGGACTAGCGGGGGGGCCTACGATACGCAGTATTTT. It specifies CASSQEGTSGGAYDTQYF.

The genes are TRBV10-3 and TRBJ2-5; the match to TRBD1 covers 9 bases. The CDR3 is made up of 13 amino acids. The V and J ends lost 6 bases and 5 bases, in that order; junction bases with no gene match: 4. CDR1 and CDR2 from the germline V gene are ENHRY and SYGVKD. In DNA, the CDR3 is TGTGCCATCAGCTGGACAGGGGAGGAGACCCAGTACTTC. Translating it yields CAISWTGEETQYF.

V and J are TRBV25-1 and TRBJ1-1; D is ambiguous. Germline CDR1 MGHDK, CDR2 SYGVNS. This CDR3 spans 11 amino acids. Deletions cut 4 bases from V and 11 bases from J, with 11 bases between. CDR3 coding DNA: TGTGCCAGCAGTGTGGGCCCTTGGGCTTTCTTT. It encodes CASSVGPWAFF.

The sample holds a few counts of this clonotype. The rearrangement uses TRBV6-5 and TRBJ2-3; 10 bases agree with TRBD1. This CDR3 is built from 16 residues. CDR1 and CDR2 from the germline V gene are MNHEY and SVGAGI. V lost 6 bases and J lost 4; bases outside the gene matches: 10. CDR3 nucleotides: TGTGCCAGCAGAAATGACAGGGGGCTAGCGTCAGATACGCAGTATTTT. Protein: CASRNDRGLASDTQYF.

This clonotype has only a few counts. At one end the junction does not follow the germline gene, possibly because of a read error. V and J are TRBV2 and TRBJ2-5; TRBD1 might be the D (6 bases). The CDR3 has 10 residues. Per the germline V gene, CDR1 is SNHLY and CDR2 is FYNNEI. Here the CDR3 reads CASSRQALLF. The CDR3 region has the DNA TGTGCCAGCAGTCGACAGGCCCTGCTCTTC.

The DNA of the CDR3 is TGTGCCAGCAGCCGAGACAGGGATGAAGCTTTCTTT. Amino acids: CASSRDRDEAFF. The rearrangement links TRBV12-3 or TRBV12-4 to TRBJ1-1, with 7 positions matching TRBD1. Trimming at V came to 6 bases and at J to 7 bases, leaving 5 bases not matched to a gene. The CDR3 runs 12 residues.

The chain couples TRBV27 to TRBJ2-4, with D maybe TRBD1 (6 bases). CDR3 size: 14 residues. Looked up from germline, CDR1 is MNHEY and CDR2 is SMNVEV (reference sequence). V lost 6 bases to trimming and J lost 6 bases, with 15 bases between them. The CDR3 nucleotides read TGTGCCAGCAGGATCCTGGGGGCCGGAAACATTCAGTACTTC. Translated, it gives CASRILGAGNIQYF.

The chain joins TRBV7-7 to TRBJ2-1; a possible D gene is TRBD1 (6 bases). The CDR3 has 16 residues. V lost 5 bases and J 0 bases, leaving 14 bases between the germline ends. Germline lookup yields CDR1 SSHAT and CDR2 FNYEAQ (reference sequence). The CDR3 region has the DNA TGTGCCAGCAGCGGGAACCAGGGGCGCTCCTACAATGAGCAGTTCTTC. Translating gives CASSGNQGRSYNEQFF.

The chain links TRBV18 to TRBJ2-1, with a weak D call TRBD1 (6 bases). Germline CDR1 is KGHSH and CDR2 is LQKENI. The germline V and J ends were trimmed by 0 bases and 4 bases, with 10 bases remaining between them. The CDR3 totals 15 residues. The CDR3 loop reads CASSPPWDNYNEQFF. The CDR3, as DNA: TGTGCCAGCTCACCACCTTGGGACAATTACAATGAGCAGTTCTTC.

This clonotype was found many times. The chain joins TRBV7-8 to TRBJ1-6; 8 bases align to TRBD1. Germline lookup yields CDR1 SGHVS and CDR2 FQNEAQ. V was clipped by 4 bases and J by 0 bases; unmatched bases: 5. There are 17 residues in the CDR3. Written as DNA, the CDR3 is TGTGCCAGCAGCTCCTACACAGGGGGCTCCTATAATTCACCCCTCCACTTT. It is translated as CASSSYTGGSYNSPLHF. The variable domain in full, with the rest retrieved from reference TRBV7-8 and TRBJ1-6, is GAGVSQSPRYKVAKRGQDVALRCDPISGHVSLFWYQQALGQGPEFLTYFQNEAQLDKSGLPSDRFFAERPEGSVSTLKIQRTQQEDSAVYLCASSSYTGGSYNSPLHFGNGTRLTVT.

There are a few counts of this clonotype. V is TRBV4-1 and J is TRBJ2-3; unclear D gene. The CDR3 contains 12 residues. The V end lost 4 bases, the J end lost 8 bases, and 10 bases lay between the germline ends. The V gene's germline CDR1 is MGHRA and CDR2 YSYEKL. The CDR3 region is CASSPQSGTQYF. In DNA, the CDR3 is TGCGCCAGCAGCCCCCAGTCGGGTACGCAGTATTTT.

This clonotype came up a few times. V and J are TRBV6-2 or TRBV6-3 and TRBJ2-7, with D perhaps matching TRBD2 (5 bases). There are 14 residues in the CDR3. Trimming removed 8 bases at V and 3 bases at J, with 17 bases between. CDR1 is MNHEY, CDR2 SVGEGT, per germline. This CDR3 is CASGLSGDFYEQYV. The DNA for the CDR3 is TGTGCCAGCGGCCTCTCCGGGGATTTCTACGAGCAGTACGTC.

This clonotype showed up many times. The CDR3 here is CASSLRDPFYNEQFF. The CDR3 DNA follows: TGTGCCAGCAGTTTAAGGGATCCGTTCTACAATGAGCAGTTCTTC. This chain uses TRBV27 with TRBJ2-1; D remains ambiguous. V shed 2 bases and J shed 3 bases, with 11 bases lying between them. The CDR3 is made up of 15 amino acids. Germline V gene data show CDR1 as MNHEY and CDR2 as SMNVEV (reference sequence).

This clonotype was seen many times. The chain recombines TRBV7-4 with TRBJ1-4; D remains ambiguous. The CDR3 length is 16 residues. V dropped 5 bases and J dropped 5 bases, with 18 bases sitting between them. Germline lookup yields CDR1 SGHVT and CDR2 SQSDAQ. CDR3: CASSGPRREKNEKLFF. The CDR3 DNA reads as TGTGCCAGCAGCGGACCCAGAAGGGAAAAAAATGAAAAACTGTTTTTT.

This sequence joins TRBV7-9 and TRBJ2-5; TRBD2 agrees at 7 bases. CDR1 SEHNR and CDR2 FQNEAQ come from the germline V gene (reference sequence). Trimming at V came to 2 bases and at J to 2 bases, leaving 8 bases not matched to a gene. This CDR3 region has 16 residues. CDR3 nucleotide sequence: TGTGCCAGCAGCTTACGGTTTTCGGGGGGACAAGAGACCCAGTACTTC. Its protein is CASSLRFSGGQETQYF.